This TCR beta chain was identified in a study of shared clonotypes between healthy human individuals. The CDR3 has 13 amino acids. V lost 8 bases to trimming and J lost 9 bases; unmatched junction nucleotides: 8. Looked up from germline, CDR1 is MDHEN and CDR2 is SYDVKM. The data were produced by immunoSEQ multiplex PCR, yet TCRdb's version contains in-frame clones alone and is incomplete. The sample has 200,000 to 250,000 clones, 50% to 80% seen once. This TCR derives from a man aged 25-40 years in good health. The source material was memory CD4+ T cells sorted from blood. Subset given: CD45RA-negative fraction. This rearrangement joins TRBV28 to TRBJ2-1; 9 positions match TRBD2. The CDR3 DNA reads TGTGCCAGCGCTAGCGGGATCGTGGGTGAGCAGTTCTTC. The encoded protein is CASASGIVGEQFF.